This T cell receptor (beta chain) emerged from a study of a mutant IDH1 vaccine in newly diagnosed glioma. Study-wide context: An approximately 62% male, about 38% female split and a mean age of about 40 years characterized treated patients. Receipt of radiotherapy, temozolomide, or both preceded the study, and most received both. Study-wide results and caveats: Changes in the top peripheral T cell clonotypes seemingly had no bearing on pseudoprogression.

Germline V gene lookup returns CDR1 SQVTM and CDR2 ANQGSEA. CDR3 length: 12 amino acids. Between the trimmed V and J ends, which lost 4 bases and 4 bases, there was a span of 8 bases. The repertoire was sequenced with immunoSEQ multiplex PCR; TCRdb's copy has only in-frame clones and lacks some. Altogether 50,000 to 65,000 clones are present, 80% to 90% being singletons, with the ten largest covering approximately 20%. Time point meaning: baseline, week 1 (first vaccination visit). Stated treatment: pre-vaccination baseline after standard-of-care therapy. This clone came up a few times. Antigen specificity is unknown.

This specimen consisted of PBMCs, obtained from a glioma patient treated with radiotherapy, temozolomide or both. The V gene is TRBV29-1, the J gene TRBJ1-5; perhaps TRBD1 as D (6 bases). The TCR originated in a man aged 18 to 30 with glioma. CDR3 residues: CSVATGNQPQHF. In DNA form, the CDR3 reads TGCAGCGTTGCTACAGGGAATCAGCCCCAGCATTTT. Supplemented by reference TRBV29-1 and TRBJ1-5, the full variable domain reads SAVISQKPSRDICQRGTSLTIQCQVDSQVTMMFWYRQQPGQSLTLIATANQGSEATYESGFVIDKFPISRPNLTFSTLTVSNMSPEDSSIYLCSVATGNQPQHFGDGTRLSIL.